A few counts support the clone carrying this T cell receptor (beta chain). Antigen unknown. Trimming stripped 1 base from V and 0 bases from J, with 7 bases between. CDR3 length equals 14 residues. Germline CDR1 reads SQVTM; CDR2 reads ANQGSEA. The data were obtained in a study of response to subunit inactivated influenza vaccine. Overall study results and limits: Each seasonal flu vaccination may recruit only limited new T cells, authors suggested.

TCRdb ran MiXCR on the RT-PCR reads and lists one entry per CDR3 protein. The table records 400,000 to 550,000 distinct CDR3 sequences, around 25% of them present only once. This sample comprised CD4+ T cells sorted from PBMCs, obtained approximately 5 days after vaccination. The clonotype was recovered from a man in his fifties who received an inactivated influenza vaccine. This chain uses TRBV29-1 with TRBJ2-1; D is ambiguous. The chain's CDR3 is CSVEGGDSYNEQFF. CDR3 sequence (DNA): TGCAGCGTTGAAGGTGGGGACTCCTACAATGAGCAGTTCTTC.